Listed below are T cell receptor beta chains from one sample, sequenced in a study of CD8 T cells in ankylosing spondylitis. TCRdb recomputed calls from the 5' RACE reads with MiXCR, one row per CDR3 protein. The sample carries approximately 220,000 distinct CDR3 sequences, around 18% recorded once. The sample taken for sequencing was blood, either unsorted or a sorted T cell fraction (not recorded which). The receptors originated from a male donor with ankylosing spondylitis. Each CDR3 is given with its conserved first and last residue. The order of the fields is CDR3 DNA, CDR3 protein, V gene, clone size, J gene, D gene. A D gene is named only where the DNA matches it firmly. Clone sizes are given selectively: once, few, many, or a class where the clone is expanded.

CDR3 DNA: TGTGCCAGCACCCCGGACCCGGGGGGTGAGCAGTTCTTC
CDR3 protein: CASTPDPGGEQFF
V gene: TRBV7-8
clone size: once
J gene: TRBJ2-1
D gene: TRBD2

CDR3 DNA: TGCGCCAGCAGCCAGGCTGGTTACCCCGGGGAGCTGTTTTTT
CDR3 protein: CASSQAGYPGELFF
V gene: TRBV4-1
clone size: few
J gene: TRBJ2-2
D gene: -

CDR3 DNA: TGCGCCAGCAGCTGGGGTCTAGCGGGAGGGCTCGAAGATACGCAGTATTTT
CDR3 protein: CASSWGLAGGLEDTQYF
V gene: TRBV5-1
clone size: once
J gene: TRBJ2-3
D gene: TRBD2

CDR3 DNA: TGTGCCAGCAGCCAAGCCTACAGGGGGCCCTACGAGCAGTACTTC
CDR3 protein: CASSQAYRGPYEQYF
V gene: TRBV4-2
clone size: once
J gene: TRBJ2-7
D gene: TRBD1

CDR3 DNA: TGTGCCAGCAGTTTAGCGACCGAGCAGTACTTC
CDR3 protein: CASSLATEQYF
V gene: TRBV12-3/TRBV12-4
clone size: many
J gene: TRBJ2-7
D gene: -

CDR3 DNA: TGCGCCAGCAGCTTGAGACCGCTAGCGGGAGTGGGCTCCTACGAGCAGTACTTC
CDR3 protein: CASSLRPLAGVGSYEQYF
V gene: TRBV5-1
clone size: few
J gene: TRBJ2-7
D gene: TRBD2

CDR3 DNA: TGTGCCAGCAGCTTGTTCCAGGGCGGCACTGAAGCTTTCTTT
CDR3 protein: CASSLFQGGTEAFF
V gene: TRBV5-5
clone size: -
J gene: TRBJ1-1
D gene: -

CDR3 DNA: TGTGCCAGCAGTTACTCGGGGACCATCCATAATGAGCAGTTCTTC
CDR3 protein: CASSYSGTIHNEQFF
V gene: TRBV6-5
clone size: -
J gene: TRBJ2-1
D gene: -

CDR3 DNA: TGTGCCAGCAGCCAAGAGCCGGGACTCCTTAGCTCTGGAAACACCATATATTTT
CDR3 protein: CASSQEPGLLSSGNTIYF
V gene: TRBV4-2
clone size: -
J gene: TRBJ1-3
D gene: -

CDR3 DNA: TGTGCCAGCAGTCCCGGACAGGGGGGCACTCCGAACACTGAAGCTTTCTTT
CDR3 protein: CASSPGQGGTPNTEAFF
V gene: TRBV12-3/TRBV12-4
clone size: many
J gene: TRBJ1-1
D gene: TRBD1

CDR3 DNA: TGTGCCACCAGTGAGGCTCACACAGGGGTCGAGACCCAGTACTTC
CDR3 protein: CATSEAHTGVETQYF
V gene: TRBV24-1
clone size: -
J gene: TRBJ2-5
D gene: TRBD1

CDR3 DNA: TGTGCCAGCAGCCAAAGAGGGATGGGAAACTATGGCTACACCTTC
CDR3 protein: CASSQRGMGNYGYTF
V gene: TRBV5-4
clone size: many
J gene: TRBJ1-2
D gene: -

CDR3 DNA: TGTGCCAGCAGCCGGGAGGGGGCCAGCAATCAGCCCCAGCATTTT
CDR3 protein: CASSREGASNQPQHF
V gene: TRBV7-9
clone size: few
J gene: TRBJ1-5
D gene: TRBD1

CDR3 DNA: TGTGCCAGCAGCCACGGGACTAGCGAAGCCTACGAGCAGTACTTC
CDR3 protein: CASSHGTSEAYEQYF
V gene: TRBV5-6
clone size: -
J gene: TRBJ2-7
D gene: TRBD2

CDR3 DNA: TGTGCCAGCAGTTCGACAGCCAGGTACCAAGAGACCCAGTACTTC
CDR3 protein: CASSSTARYQETQYF
V gene: TRBV12-3/TRBV12-4
clone size: few
J gene: TRBJ2-5
D gene: -

CDR3 DNA: TGTGCCAGCAGCCCCCCTGGGGCGAAAGCAACCTACGAGCAGTACTTC
CDR3 protein: CASSPPGAKATYEQYF
V gene: TRBV7-9
clone size: few
J gene: TRBJ2-7
D gene: -

CDR3 DNA: TGCGCCACCCAACTAGCGGAGTACAATGAGCAGTTCTTC
CDR3 protein: CATQLAEYNEQFF
V gene: TRBV10-2
clone size: -
J gene: TRBJ2-1
D gene: TRBD2

CDR3 DNA: TGTGCCAGCAGTTGGGAGGTCGACAGGGACTCGAACACTGAAGCTTTCTTT
CDR3 protein: CASSWEVDRDSNTEAFF
V gene: TRBV6-5
clone size: few
J gene: TRBJ1-1
D gene: TRBD1

CDR3 DNA: TGTGCCAGCAGTTACTCCCCCTGGAACCCCGACCGCAATGAGCAGTTCTTC
CDR3 protein: CASSYSPWNPDRNEQFF
V gene: TRBV6-5
clone size: -
J gene: TRBJ2-1
D gene: -

CDR3 DNA: TGTGCCAGCAGTTTACGGCAGGGTCATCAGCCCCAGCATTTT
CDR3 protein: CASSLRQGHQPQHF
V gene: TRBV28
clone size: few
J gene: TRBJ1-5
D gene: -

CDR3 DNA: TGTGCTAGTGGTTCGACACTTCACAATGAGCAGTTCTTC
CDR3 protein: CASGSTLHNEQFF
V gene: TRBV12-5
clone size: few
J gene: TRBJ2-1
D gene: -

CDR3 DNA: TGTGCCAGCAGCTTAAGTGGGGGCCTATACTACGAGCAGTACTTC
CDR3 protein: CASSLSGGLYYEQYF
V gene: TRBV11-2
clone size: -
J gene: TRBJ2-7
D gene: -

CDR3 DNA: TGCAGTGCTAGAGATTATCCGGGGGGCGGGTACGAGCAGTACTTC
CDR3 protein: CSARDYPGGGYEQYF
V gene: TRBV20-1
clone size: few
J gene: TRBJ2-7
D gene: -

CDR3 DNA: TGTGCCAGCAGCCATCGACAGAGCTCCTACAATGAGCAGTTCTTC
CDR3 protein: CASSHRQSSYNEQFF
V gene: TRBV11-2
clone size: few
J gene: TRBJ2-1
D gene: -

CDR3 DNA: TGTGCCAGCAGGGACGCCGGTACTAGCGTCAACGAGCAGTTCTTC
CDR3 protein: CASRDAGTSVNEQFF
V gene: TRBV28
clone size: few
J gene: TRBJ2-1
D gene: TRBD2

CDR3 DNA: TGCAGCGTTGAAGGAGTAGGGACTAGACCCTACAATGAGCAGTTCTTC
CDR3 protein: CSVEGVGTRPYNEQFF
V gene: TRBV29-1
clone size: many
J gene: TRBJ2-1
D gene: TRBD2

CDR3 DNA: TGTGCCAGCAGTCCCCGGCAGGCTGCCGGGGAGCTGTTTTTT
CDR3 protein: CASSPRQAAGELFF
V gene: TRBV27
clone size: few
J gene: TRBJ2-2
D gene: -

CDR3 DNA: TGTGCCAGCAGCGTGGGGACTAGCGGACCCTACGAGCAGTACTTC
CDR3 protein: CASSVGTSGPYEQYF
V gene: TRBV9
clone size: -
J gene: TRBJ2-7
D gene: TRBD2

CDR3 DNA: TGTGCCTCAGCAGGTGGGGGGACTGAAGCTTTCTTT
CDR3 protein: CASAGGGTEAFF
V gene: TRBV25-1
clone size: many
J gene: TRBJ1-1
D gene: -

CDR3 DNA: TGTGCCCCGGGACTAGCGGGAGGTTCCCAAGAGACCCAGTACTTC
CDR3 protein: CAPGLAGGSQETQYF
V gene: TRBV5-6
clone size: few
J gene: TRBJ2-5
D gene: TRBD2

CDR3 DNA: TGTGCCAGCAGCCAACTATGGGCTAGCGGGAGCTCCTACAATGAGCAGTTCTTC
CDR3 protein: CASSQLWASGSSYNEQFF
V gene: TRBV4-2
clone size: -
J gene: TRBJ2-1
D gene: TRBD2